These 7 T cell receptor beta chains came from one sample sequenced in a study of blood T cell repertoires in COVID-19. Profiling relied on immunoSEQ multiplex PCR, and the TCRdb table lists in-frame clones only, not all of them. Of 100,000 or so clones listed, around 89% are singletons. Sequenced material: peripheral blood. These receptors were collected from an elderly woman with acute or convalescent COVID-19.

The sample holds a few counts of this clone. J is TRBJ1-1 and V is TRBV7-9; tentatively, D is TRBD1 (6 bases). Germline values: CDR1 SEHNR, CDR2 FQNEAQ (reference sequence). V dropped 6 bases and J dropped 2 bases, with 10 bases sitting between them. CDR3 length: 13 residues. CDR3 in amino acids: CASRHRENTEAFF. The CDR3 DNA follows: TGTGCCAGCAGGCACAGGGAAAACACTGAAGCTTTCTTT.

J is TRBJ2-7 and V is TRBV11-2; no firm D call. This CDR3 has 13 residues. The germline V gene has CDR1 SGHAT and CDR2 FQNNGV. V was shortened by 3 bases and J by 2 bases, with 8 bases between the two germline ends. This CDR3 reads CASSFIEAYEQYF. CDR3 bases: TGTGCCAGCAGCTTTATTGAGGCCTACGAGCAGTACTTC.

This clone was counted once. V gene TRBV30 combines with J gene TRBJ1-6; D may be TRBD1 (5 bases). Trimming took 0 bases from V and 4 from J, leaving 19 bases between them. The germline V gene has CDR1 GTSNPN and CDR2 SVGIG (reference sequence). This CDR3 contains 18 residues. The CDR3 DNA sequence: TGTGCCTGGAGTGTCCCTGGGGAAGGGGCCCCATATAATTCACCCCTCCACTTT. Protein: CAWSVPGEGAPYNSPLHF.

The chain recombines TRBV6-1 with TRBJ1-5; 11 nucleotides match TRBD1. The CDR3 loop spans 15 amino acids. With 3 bases clipped from V and 2 bases from J, the junction kept 0 bases outside the gene matches. Germline values: CDR1 MNHNS, CDR2 SASEGT. CDR3 nucleotide sequence: TGTGCCAGCAGTGAGGGACAGGGGGGCAATCAGCCCCAGCATTTT. Its translation: CASSEGQGGNQPQHF.

This chain uses TRBV6-5 with TRBJ1-2; 8 bases match TRBD1. Trimming at V came to 4 bases and at J to 0 bases, leaving 7 bases not matched to a gene. CDR1 MNHEY and CDR2 SVGAGI come from the germline V gene. CDR3 length equals 16 residues. The CDR3 loop is CASSSGTGLANYGYTF. CDR3 sequence (DNA): TGTGCCAGCAGTTCCGGGACAGGACTAGCTAACTATGGCTACACCTTC.

This sequence joins TRBV2 and TRBJ2-6, with 7 bases fitting TRBD1. V lost 9 bases, J lost 3 bases, and 2 bases stayed unmatched. The V gene's germline CDR1 is SNHLY and CDR2 FYNNEI. The CDR3 spans 13 residues. CDR3 in amino acids: CASTGDGANVLTF. CDR3 nucleotides: TGTGCCAGTACAGGGGATGGGGCCAACGTCCTGACTTTC.

This chain joins TRBV18 and TRBJ1-4, with 9 bases identical to TRBD1. Germline-derived CDR1 and CDR2 are KGHSH and LQKENI. With 3 bases clipped from V and 5 bases from J, the junction kept 4 bases outside the gene matches. This CDR3 is built from 15 residues. The CDR3 DNA is TGTGCCAGCTCACCTCGACAGGGGGAAAATGAAAAACTGTTTTTT. Translation: CASSPRQGENEKLFF.